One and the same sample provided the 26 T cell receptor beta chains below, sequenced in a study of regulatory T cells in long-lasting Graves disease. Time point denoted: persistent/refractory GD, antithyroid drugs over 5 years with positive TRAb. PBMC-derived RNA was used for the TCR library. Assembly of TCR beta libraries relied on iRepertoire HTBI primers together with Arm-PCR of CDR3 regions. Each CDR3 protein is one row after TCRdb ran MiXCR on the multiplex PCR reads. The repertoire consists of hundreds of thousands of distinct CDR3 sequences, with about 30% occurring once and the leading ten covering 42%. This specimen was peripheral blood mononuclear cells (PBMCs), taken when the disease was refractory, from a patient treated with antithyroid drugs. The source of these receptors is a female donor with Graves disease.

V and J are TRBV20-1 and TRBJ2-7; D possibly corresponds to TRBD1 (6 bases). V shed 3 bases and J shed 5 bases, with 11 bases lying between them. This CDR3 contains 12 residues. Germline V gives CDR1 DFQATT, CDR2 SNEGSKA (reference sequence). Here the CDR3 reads CSASYRADEQYF. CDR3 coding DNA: TGCAGTGCTAGCTACAGGGCGGACGAGCAGTACTTC.

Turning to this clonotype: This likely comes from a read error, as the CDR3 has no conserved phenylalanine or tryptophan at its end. The CDR3: CASSLVAGVYEQYS. In nucleotides, the CDR3 is TGCGCCAGCAGCTTGGTAGCGGGAGTCTACGAGCAGTACTCC. The rearrangement links TRBV5-1 to TRBJ2-7; 9 positions match TRBD2. This CDR3 contains 14 residues. The ends lost 0 bases at V and 3 bases at J; junction bases unmatched: 1. Germline V gene sequence: CDR1 SGHRS, CDR2 YFSETQ.

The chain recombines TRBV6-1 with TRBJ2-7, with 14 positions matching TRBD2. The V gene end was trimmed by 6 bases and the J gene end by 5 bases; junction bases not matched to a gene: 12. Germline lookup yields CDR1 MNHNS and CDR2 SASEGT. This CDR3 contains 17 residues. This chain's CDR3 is CASSHHRLAGGDHEQYF. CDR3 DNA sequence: TGTGCCAGCAGCCACCACCGACTAGCGGGAGGGGACCACGAGCAGTACTTC.

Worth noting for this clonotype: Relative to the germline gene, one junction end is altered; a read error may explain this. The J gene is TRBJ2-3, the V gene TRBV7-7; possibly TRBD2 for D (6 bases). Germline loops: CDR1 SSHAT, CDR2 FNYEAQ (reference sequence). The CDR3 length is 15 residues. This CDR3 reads CASSPGGGGTDTQYF. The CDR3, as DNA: TGTGCTAGCAGCCCCGGGGGTGGGGGCACAGATACGCAGTATTTT.

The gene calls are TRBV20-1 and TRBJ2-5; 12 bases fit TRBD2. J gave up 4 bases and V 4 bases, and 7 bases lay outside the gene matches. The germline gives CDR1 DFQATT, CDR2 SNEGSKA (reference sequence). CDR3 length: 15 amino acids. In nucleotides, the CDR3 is TGCAGTGCTACGGGGGCTAGCGGGAGGGTAGAGACCCAGTACTTC. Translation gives CSATGASGRVETQYF.

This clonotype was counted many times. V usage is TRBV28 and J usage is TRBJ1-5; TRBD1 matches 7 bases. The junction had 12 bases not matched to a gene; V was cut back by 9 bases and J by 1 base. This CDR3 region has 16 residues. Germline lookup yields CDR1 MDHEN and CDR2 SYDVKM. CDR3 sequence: CASRGVDRASNQPQHF. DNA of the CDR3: TGTGCCAGTCGGGGGGTAGACAGGGCCAGCAATCAGCCCCAGCATTTT.

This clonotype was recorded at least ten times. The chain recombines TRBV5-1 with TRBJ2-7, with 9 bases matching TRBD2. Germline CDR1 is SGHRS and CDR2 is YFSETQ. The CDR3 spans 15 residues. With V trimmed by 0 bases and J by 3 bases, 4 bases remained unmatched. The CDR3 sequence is CASSLAGGRDYEQYF. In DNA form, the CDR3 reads TGCGCCAGCAGCTTGGCCGGCGGGAGGGACTACGAGCAGTACTTC.

CDR3 nucleotide sequence: TGTGCCAGCAGCCACCGGGACGGACCTTTCTATGGCTACACCTTC. Amino acids: CASSHRDGPFYGYTF. The chain couples TRBV12-3 or TRBV12-4 to TRBJ1-2; D might be TRBD1 (5 bases). The CDR3 spans 15 residues. V was shortened by 6 bases and J by 4 bases, with 18 bases between the two germline ends.

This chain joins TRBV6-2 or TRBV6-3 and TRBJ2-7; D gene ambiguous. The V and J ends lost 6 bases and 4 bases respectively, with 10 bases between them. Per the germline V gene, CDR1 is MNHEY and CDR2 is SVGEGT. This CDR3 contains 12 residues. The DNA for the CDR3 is TGTGCCAGCAGCTCCATCTGGTACGAGCAGTACTTC. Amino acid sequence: CASSSIWYEQYF.

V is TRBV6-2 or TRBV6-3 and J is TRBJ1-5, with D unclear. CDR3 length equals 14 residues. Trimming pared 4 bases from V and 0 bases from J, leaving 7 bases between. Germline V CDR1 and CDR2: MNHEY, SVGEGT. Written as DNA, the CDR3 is TGTGCCAGCAGTTCAATTAATAGCAATCAGCCCCAGCATTTT. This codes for CASSSINSNQPQHF.

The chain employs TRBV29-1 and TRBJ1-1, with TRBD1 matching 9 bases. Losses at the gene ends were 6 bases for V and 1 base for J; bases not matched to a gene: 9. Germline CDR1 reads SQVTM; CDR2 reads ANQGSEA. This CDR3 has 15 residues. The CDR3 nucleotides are TGCAGCGTGGAGGGGACAGGGTGGGAGAACACTGAAGCTTTCTTT. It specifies CSVEGTGWENTEAFF.

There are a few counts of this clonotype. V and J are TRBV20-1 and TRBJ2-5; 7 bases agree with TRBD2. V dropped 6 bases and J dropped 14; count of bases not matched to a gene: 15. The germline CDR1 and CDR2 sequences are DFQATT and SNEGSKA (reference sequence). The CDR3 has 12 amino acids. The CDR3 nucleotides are TGCAGTGCCCCGACTAGCAGCCCCCGTTGCTACTTC. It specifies CSAPTSSPRCYF.

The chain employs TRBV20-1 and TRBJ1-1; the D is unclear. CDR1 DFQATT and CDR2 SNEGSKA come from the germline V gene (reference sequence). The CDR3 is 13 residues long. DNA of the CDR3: TGCAGCGTTAAGGCGGTGGTGGCTTTGGGAGCTTTCTTT. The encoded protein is CSVKAVVALGAFF.

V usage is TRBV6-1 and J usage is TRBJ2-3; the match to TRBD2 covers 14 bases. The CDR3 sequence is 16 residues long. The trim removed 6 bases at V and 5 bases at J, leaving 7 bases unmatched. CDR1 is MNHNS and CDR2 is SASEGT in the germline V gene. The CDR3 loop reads CASSSGLAGDGDTQYF. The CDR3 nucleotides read TGTGCCAGCAGCTCGGGACTAGCGGGAGATGGAGATACGCAGTATTTT.

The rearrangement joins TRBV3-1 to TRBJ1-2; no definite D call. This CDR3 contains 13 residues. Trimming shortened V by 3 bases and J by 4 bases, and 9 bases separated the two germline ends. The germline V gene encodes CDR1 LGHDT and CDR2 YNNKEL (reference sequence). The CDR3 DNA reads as TGTGCCAGCAGCCATAGGACCACCTATGGCTACACCTTC. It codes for CASSHRTTYGYTF.

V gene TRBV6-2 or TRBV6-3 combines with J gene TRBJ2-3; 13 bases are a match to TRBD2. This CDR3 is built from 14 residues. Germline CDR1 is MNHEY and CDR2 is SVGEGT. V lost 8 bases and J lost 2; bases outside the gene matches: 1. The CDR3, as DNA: TGTGCCAGCGGGACTAGCGGGAACACAGATACGCAGTATTTT. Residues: CASGTSGNTDTQYF.

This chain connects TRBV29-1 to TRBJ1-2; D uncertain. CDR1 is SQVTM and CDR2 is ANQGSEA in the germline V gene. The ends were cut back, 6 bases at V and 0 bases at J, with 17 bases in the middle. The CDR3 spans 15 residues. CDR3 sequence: CSVLSTESTNYGYTF. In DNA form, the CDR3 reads TGCAGCGTGCTTTCGACCGAATCTACTAACTATGGCTACACCTTC.

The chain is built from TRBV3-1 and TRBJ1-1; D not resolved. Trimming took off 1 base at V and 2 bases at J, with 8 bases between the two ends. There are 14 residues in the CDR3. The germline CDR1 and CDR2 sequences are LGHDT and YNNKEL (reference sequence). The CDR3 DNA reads TGTGCCAGCAGCCAAGTTGGGTTCAACACTGAAGCTTTCTTT. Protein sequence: CASSQVGFNTEAFF.

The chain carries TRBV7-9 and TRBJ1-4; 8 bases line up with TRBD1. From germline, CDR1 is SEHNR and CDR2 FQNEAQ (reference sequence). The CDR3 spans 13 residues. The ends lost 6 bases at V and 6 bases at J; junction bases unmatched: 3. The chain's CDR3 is CASRKQGDEKLFF. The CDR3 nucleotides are TGTGCCAGCAGAAAACAGGGGGATGAAAAACTGTTTTTT.

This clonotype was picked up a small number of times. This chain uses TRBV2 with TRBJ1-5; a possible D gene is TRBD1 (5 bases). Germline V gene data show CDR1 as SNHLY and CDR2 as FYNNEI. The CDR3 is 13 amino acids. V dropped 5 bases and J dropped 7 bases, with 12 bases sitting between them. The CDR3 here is CASSSSGVQPQHF. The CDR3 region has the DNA TGTGCCAGCAGTAGCTCGGGGGTACAGCCCCAGCATTTT.

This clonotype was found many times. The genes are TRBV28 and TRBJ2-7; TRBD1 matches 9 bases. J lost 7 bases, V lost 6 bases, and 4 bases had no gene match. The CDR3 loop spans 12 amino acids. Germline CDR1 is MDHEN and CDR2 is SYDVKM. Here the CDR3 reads CASRGTGREQYF. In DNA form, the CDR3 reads TGTGCCAGCAGGGGGACAGGGCGGGAGCAGTACTTC.

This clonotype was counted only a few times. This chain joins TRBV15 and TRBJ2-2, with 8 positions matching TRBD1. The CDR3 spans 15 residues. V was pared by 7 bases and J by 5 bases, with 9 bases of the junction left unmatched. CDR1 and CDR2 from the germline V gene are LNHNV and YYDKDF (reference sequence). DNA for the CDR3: TGTGCCACCACCCTTTACAGGGGGGAGACCGGGGAGCTGTTTTTT. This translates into CATTLYRGETGELFF.

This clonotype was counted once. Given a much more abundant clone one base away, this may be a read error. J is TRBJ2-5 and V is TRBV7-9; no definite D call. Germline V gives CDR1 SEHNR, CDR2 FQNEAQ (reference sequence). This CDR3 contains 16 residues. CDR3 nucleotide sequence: TGTGCCGGCAGCTTAGACGGAACGCCTTTTGAAGAGACCCAGTACTTC. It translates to CAGSLDGTPFEETQYF.

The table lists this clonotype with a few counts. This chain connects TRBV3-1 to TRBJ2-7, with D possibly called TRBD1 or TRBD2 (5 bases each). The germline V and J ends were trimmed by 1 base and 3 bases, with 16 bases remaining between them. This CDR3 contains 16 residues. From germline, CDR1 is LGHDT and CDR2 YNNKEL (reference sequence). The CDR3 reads CASSQGDPGEGYEQYF. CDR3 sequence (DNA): TGTGCCAGCAGCCAAGGGGACCCAGGAGAAGGCTACGAGCAGTACTTC.

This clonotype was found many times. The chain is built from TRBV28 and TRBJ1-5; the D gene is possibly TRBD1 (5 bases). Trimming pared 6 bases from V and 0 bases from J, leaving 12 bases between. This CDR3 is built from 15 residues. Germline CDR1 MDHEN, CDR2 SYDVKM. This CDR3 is CASSIPGLSNQPQHF. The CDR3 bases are TGTGCCAGCAGCATCCCGGGACTTAGCAATCAGCCCCAGCATTTT. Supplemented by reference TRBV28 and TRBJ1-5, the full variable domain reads DVKVTQSSRYLVKRTGEKVFLECVQDMDHENMFWYRQDPGLGLRLIYFSYDVKMKEKGDIPEGYSVSREKKERFSLILESASTNQTSMYLCASSIPGLSNQPQHFGDGTRLSIL.

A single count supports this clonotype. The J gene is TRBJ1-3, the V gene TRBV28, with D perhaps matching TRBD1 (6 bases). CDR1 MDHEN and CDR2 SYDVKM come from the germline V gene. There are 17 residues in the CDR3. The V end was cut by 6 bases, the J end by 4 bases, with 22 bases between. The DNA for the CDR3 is TGTGCCAGCAGCCTCCGGGGGGCTGGGGAGCCAGGAAACACCATATATTTT. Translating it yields CASSLRGAGEPGNTIYF.